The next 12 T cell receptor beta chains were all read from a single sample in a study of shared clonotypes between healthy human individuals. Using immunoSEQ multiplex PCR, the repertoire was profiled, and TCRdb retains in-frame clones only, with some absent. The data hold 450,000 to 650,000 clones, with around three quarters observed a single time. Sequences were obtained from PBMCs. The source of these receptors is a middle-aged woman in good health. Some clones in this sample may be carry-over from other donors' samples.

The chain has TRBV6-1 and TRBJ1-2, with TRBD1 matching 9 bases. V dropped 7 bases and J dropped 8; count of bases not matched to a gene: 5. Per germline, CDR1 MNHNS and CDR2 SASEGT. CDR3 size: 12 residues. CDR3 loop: CASKGTGSGYTF. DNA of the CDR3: TGTGCCAGCAAGGGGACAGGGTCCGGCTACACCTTC.

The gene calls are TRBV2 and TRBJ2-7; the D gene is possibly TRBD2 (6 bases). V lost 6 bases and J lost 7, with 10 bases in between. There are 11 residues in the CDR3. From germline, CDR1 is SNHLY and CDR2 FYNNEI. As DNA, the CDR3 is TGTGCCAGCAGGGTCCGGGGGGAGCAGTACTTC. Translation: CASRVRGEQYF.

CDR3 loop: CASSPLSAEQFF. The CDR3 coding sequence is TGTGCCAGCTCACCATTGAGCGCTGAGCAGTTCTTC. The chain carries TRBV18 and TRBJ2-1; D remains unclear. The CDR3 spans 12 residues. Germline-derived CDR1 and CDR2 are KGHSH and LQKENI. V lost 2 bases, J lost 9 bases, and 8 bases lay in between.

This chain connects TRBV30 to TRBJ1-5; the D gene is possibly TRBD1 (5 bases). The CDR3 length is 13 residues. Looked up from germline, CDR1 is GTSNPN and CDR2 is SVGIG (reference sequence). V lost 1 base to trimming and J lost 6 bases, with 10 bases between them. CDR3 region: CAWSGGTTQPQHF. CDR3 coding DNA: TGTGCCTGGAGTGGAGGGACTACTCAGCCCCAGCATTTT. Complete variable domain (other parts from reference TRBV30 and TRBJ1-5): SQTIHQWPATLVQPVGSPLSLECTVEGTSNPNLYWYRQAAGRGLQLLFYSVGIGQISSEVPQNLSASRPQDRQFILSSKKLLLSDSGFYLCAWSGGTTQPQHFGDGTRLSIL.

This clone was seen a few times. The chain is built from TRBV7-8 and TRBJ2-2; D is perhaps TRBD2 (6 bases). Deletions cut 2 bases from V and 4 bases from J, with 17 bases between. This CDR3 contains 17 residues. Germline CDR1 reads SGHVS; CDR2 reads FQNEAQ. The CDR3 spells CASSLRMSGWGTGELFF. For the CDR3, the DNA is TGTGCCAGCAGCTTACGGATGAGCGGGTGGGGCACCGGGGAGCTGTTTTTT.

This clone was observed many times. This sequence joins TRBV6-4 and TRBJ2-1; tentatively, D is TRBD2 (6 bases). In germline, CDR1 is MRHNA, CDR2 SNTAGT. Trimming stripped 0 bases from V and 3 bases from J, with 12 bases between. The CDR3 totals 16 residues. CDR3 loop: CASSDSDSGDYNEQFF. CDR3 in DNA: TGTGCCAGCAGTGACTCGGATAGCGGAGACTACAATGAGCAGTTCTTC.

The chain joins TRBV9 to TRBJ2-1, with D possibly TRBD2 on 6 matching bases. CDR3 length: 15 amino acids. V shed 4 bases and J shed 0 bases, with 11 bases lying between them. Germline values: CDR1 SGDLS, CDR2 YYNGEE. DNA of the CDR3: TGTGCCAGCAGCCCATTGGGGGGCTCCTACAATGAGCAGTTCTTC. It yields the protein CASSPLGGSYNEQFF. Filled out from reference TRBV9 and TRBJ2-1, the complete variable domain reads DSGVTQTPKHLITATGQRVTLRCSPRSGDLSVYWYQQSLDQGLQFLIQYYNGEERAKGNILERFSAQQFPDLHSELNLSSLELGDSALYFCASSPLGGSYNEQFFGPGTRLTVL.

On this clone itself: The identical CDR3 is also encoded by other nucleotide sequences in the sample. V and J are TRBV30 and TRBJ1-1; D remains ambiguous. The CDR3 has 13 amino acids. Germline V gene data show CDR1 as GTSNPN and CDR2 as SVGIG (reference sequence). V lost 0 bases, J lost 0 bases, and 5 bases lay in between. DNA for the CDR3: TGTGCCTGGAGTGTTGGTCTGAACACTGAAGCTTTCTTT. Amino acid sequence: CAWSVGLNTEAFF.

The CDR3 region has the DNA TGCGCCAGCAGCCAAGTGGGGGGGATGGTCCGTCAGTACTTC. The encoded protein is CASSQVGGMVRQYF. The chain couples TRBV4-1 to TRBJ2-4; TRBD2 matches at 7 bases. The CDR3 has 14 amino acids. The V gene's germline CDR1 is MGHRA and CDR2 YSYEKL. The ends lost 1 base at V and 12 bases at J; junction bases unmatched: 9.

For the CDR3, the DNA is TGTGCCAGCAGCTTAGACTCTGGCGGGAGTGCCGGGGAGCTGTTTTTT. This translates into CASSLDSGGSAGELFF. The V and J genes are TRBV7-2 and TRBJ2-2, with 7 bases fitting TRBD2. The V gene's germline CDR1 is SGHTA and CDR2 FQGNSA. The CDR3 runs 16 residues. V was pared by 1 base and J by 6 bases, with 8 bases of the junction left unmatched.

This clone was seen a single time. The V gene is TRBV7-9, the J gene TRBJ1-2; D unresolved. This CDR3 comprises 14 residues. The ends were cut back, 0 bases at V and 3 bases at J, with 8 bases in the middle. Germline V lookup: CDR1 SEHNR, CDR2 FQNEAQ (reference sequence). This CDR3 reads CASSLAFRDYGYTF. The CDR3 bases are TGTGCCAGCAGCTTAGCTTTTAGGGACTATGGCTACACCTTC.

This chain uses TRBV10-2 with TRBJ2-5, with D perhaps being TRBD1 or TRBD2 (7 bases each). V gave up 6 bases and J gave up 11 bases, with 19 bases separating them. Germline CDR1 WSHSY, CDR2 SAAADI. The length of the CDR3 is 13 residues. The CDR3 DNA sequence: TGCGCCAGCAGCGGGACAGCGGCGGGGGAGCAGTACTTC. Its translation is CASSGTAAGEQYF.